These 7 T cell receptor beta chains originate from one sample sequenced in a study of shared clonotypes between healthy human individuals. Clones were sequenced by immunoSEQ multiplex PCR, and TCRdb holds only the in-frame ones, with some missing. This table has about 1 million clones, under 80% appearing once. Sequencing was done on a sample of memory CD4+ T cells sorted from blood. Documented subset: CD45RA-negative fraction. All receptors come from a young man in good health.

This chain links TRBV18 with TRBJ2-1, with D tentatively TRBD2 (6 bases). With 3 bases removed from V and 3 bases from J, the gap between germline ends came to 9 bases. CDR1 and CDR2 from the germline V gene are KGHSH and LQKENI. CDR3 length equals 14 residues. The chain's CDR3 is CASSPSGNYNEQFF. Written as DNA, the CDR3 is TGTGCCAGCTCACCTAGCGGAAACTACAATGAGCAGTTCTTC.

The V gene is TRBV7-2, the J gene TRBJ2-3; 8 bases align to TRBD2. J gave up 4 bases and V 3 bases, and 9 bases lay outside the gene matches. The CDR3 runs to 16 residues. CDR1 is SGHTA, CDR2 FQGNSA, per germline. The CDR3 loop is CASSFRAGAVADTQYF. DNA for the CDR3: TGTGCCAGCAGCTTTAGAGCGGGAGCGGTGGCAGATACGCAGTATTTT.

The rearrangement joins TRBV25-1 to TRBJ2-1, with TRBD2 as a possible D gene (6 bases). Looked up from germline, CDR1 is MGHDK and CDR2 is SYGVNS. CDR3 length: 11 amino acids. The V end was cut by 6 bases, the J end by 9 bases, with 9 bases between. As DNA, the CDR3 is TGTGCCAGCAGCGCGGGGCCTGAGCAGTTCTTC. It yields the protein CASSAGPEQFF.

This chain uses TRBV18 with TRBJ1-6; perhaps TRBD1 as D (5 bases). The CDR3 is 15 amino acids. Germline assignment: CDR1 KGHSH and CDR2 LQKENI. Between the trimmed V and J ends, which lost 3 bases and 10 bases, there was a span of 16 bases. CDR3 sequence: CASSPLSGGESPLHF. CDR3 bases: TGTGCCAGCTCACCCCTATCGGGAGGGGAGTCACCCCTCCACTTT.

CDR3 amino acids: CASSLVEAGANVLTF. CDR3 nucleotide sequence: TGCGCCAGCAGCTTGGTTGAGGCTGGGGCCAACGTCCTGACTTTC. The chain uses TRBV5-1 and TRBJ2-6; D uncertain. There are 15 residues in the CDR3. The V gene lost 0 bases and the J gene lost 2 bases, with 6 bases spanning the gap. Germline V gene data show CDR1 as SGHRS and CDR2 as YFSETQ.

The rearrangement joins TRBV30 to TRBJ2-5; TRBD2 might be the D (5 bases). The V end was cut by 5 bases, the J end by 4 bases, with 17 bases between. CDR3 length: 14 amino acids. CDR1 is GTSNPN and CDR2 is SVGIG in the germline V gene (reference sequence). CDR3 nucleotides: TGTGCCTGGGGACCGGGATCTCGGGGAGAGACCCAGTACTTC. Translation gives CAWGPGSRGETQYF.

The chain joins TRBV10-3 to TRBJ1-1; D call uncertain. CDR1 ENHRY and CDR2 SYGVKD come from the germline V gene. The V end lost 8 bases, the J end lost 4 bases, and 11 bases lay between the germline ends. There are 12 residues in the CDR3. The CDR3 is CAIGGTGTEAFF. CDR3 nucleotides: TGTGCCATCGGCGGAACCGGCACTGAAGCTTTCTTT.